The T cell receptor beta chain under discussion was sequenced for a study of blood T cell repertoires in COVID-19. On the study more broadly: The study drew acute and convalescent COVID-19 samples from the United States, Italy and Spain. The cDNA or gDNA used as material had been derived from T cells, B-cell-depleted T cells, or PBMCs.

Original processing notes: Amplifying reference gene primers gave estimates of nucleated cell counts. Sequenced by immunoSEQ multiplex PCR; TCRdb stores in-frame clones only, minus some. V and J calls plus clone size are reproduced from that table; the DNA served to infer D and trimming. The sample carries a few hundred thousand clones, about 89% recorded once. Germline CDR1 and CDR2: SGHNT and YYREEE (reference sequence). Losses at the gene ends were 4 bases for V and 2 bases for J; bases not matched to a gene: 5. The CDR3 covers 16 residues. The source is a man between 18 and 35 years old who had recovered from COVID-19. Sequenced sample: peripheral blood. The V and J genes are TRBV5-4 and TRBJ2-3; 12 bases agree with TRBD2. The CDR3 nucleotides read TGTGCCAGCAGCCCCGGACTAGCGGGGAACACAGATACGCAGTATTTT. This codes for CASSPGLAGNTDTQYF.